These 5 T cell receptor beta chains were all obtained from the same sample, sequenced in a study of blood T cell repertoires in COVID-19 (dated by TCRdb to about 2020). The library relied on the immunoSEQ multiplex PCR assay. The clones in this table, taken by TCRdb from immuneACCESS, are in-frame only. Not every clone is retained; where verified, under half of the shortfall comes from an unresolved V gene, and the cause of the rest is unknown. Across this sample there are some 76,000 clones, with around 80% seen only once. The top ten hold 10% to 15% of the sample. What was sequenced was peripheral blood. The receptors were gathered from a man in his fifties or sixties with COVID-19, enrolled during active disease.

This rearrangement joins TRBV2 to TRBJ1-1, with TRBD1 as a possible D gene (5 bases). Germline CDR1 reads SNHLY; CDR2 reads FYNNEI. This CDR3 comprises 13 residues. The V end was cut by 6 bases, the J end by 2 bases, with 10 bases between. The CDR3 nucleotides are TGTGCCAGCAGCGGAGACAGAAACACTGAAGCTTTCTTT. This encodes CASSGDRNTEAFF.

The J gene is TRBJ2-1, the V gene TRBV19; TRBD2 matches at 8 bases. V lost 6 bases, J lost 6 bases, and 10 bases stayed unmatched. The length of the CDR3 is 15 residues. Per the germline V gene, CDR1 is LNHDA and CDR2 is SQIVND (reference sequence). The DNA of the CDR3 is TGTGCCAGTAGCCCTTTGACGGGAGGGCCCAATGAGCAGTTCTTC. This sequence encodes CASSPLTGGPNEQFF. The variable domain in full, completed from reference TRBV19 and TRBJ2-1, reads DGGITQSPKYLFRKEGQNVTLSCEQNLNHDAMYWYRQDPGQGLRLIYYSQIVNDFQKGDIAEGYSVSREKKESFPLTVTSAQKNPTAFYLCASSPLTGGPNEQFFGPGTRLTVL.

A few counts support this clone. The genes are TRBV19 and TRBJ1-5; TRBD1 might be the D (6 bases). V lost 7 bases, J lost 0 bases, and 19 bases lay in between. Germline V gives CDR1 LNHDA, CDR2 SQIVND (reference sequence). The CDR3 spans 17 residues. In nucleotides, the CDR3 is TGTGCCAGTACCCCCCTTCGAGGGGGAGATAGCAATCAGCCCCAGCATTTT. Its translation: CASTPLRGGDSNQPQHF.

V is TRBV6-6 and J is TRBJ1-4; tentative D call: TRBD1 (6 bases). V gave up 5 bases and J gave up 7 bases, with 14 bases separating them. The germline V gene encodes CDR1 MNHNY and CDR2 SVGAGI (reference sequence). This CDR3 has 14 residues. The CDR3 DNA reads as TGTGCCAGCAGTACCCCAACAGGGAGTGAAAAACTGTTTTTT. Amino acid sequence: CASSTPTGSEKLFF.

This chain links TRBV7-8 with TRBJ1-6, with D unclear. The germline V gene encodes CDR1 SGHVS and CDR2 FQNEAQ. V lost 5 bases, J lost 8 bases, and 7 bases lay in between. CDR3 length equals 12 residues. The CDR3 nucleotides read TGTGCCAGCAGCGTATCGGATTCACCCCTCCACTTT. Its translation: CASSVSDSPLHF.